Below, one TCR beta chain is given with its context. The sample is drawn from a study of blood T cell repertoires in COVID-19. Method: immunoSEQ multiplex PCR; TCRdb's copy keeps in-frame clones and lacks some. The sample lists more than 45,000 clones; around 80% were seen once. CDR1 and CDR2 from the germline V gene are LGHDT and YNNKEL (reference sequence). The CDR3 has 14 residues. V was shortened by 4 bases and J by 5 bases, with 14 bases between the two germline ends. The origin of this receptor is a man aged 40-55 years with acute or convalescent COVID-19. Sequenced sample: peripheral blood. The chain is built from TRBV3-1 (or the pseudogene TRBV3-2) and TRBJ2-5; tentative D call: TRBD1 (7 bases). CDR3 bases: TGTGCCAGCAGCCCCTACAGGGGAGGCGAGACCCAGTACTTC. Translating gives CASSPYRGGETQYF.